The sequence of this TCR beta chain was determined in a study of T cell repertoires in cytomegalovirus infection. In the study overall: Peptides in the study included HLA-C-restricted and HLA-B-restricted CMV epitopes. Indicated by public TCR beta signatures were CMV infection and matching HLA type. Study-wide results and limits: There were HLA-C-restricted CMV-specific TCR beta clonotypes dominating the ex vivo response. Adding up the frequency of public TCR beta families identified people who carried CMV plus the relevant HLA.

A single record per CDR3 protein comes from TCRdb applying MiXCR to the reads. The data show approximately 730,000 distinct CDR3 sequences, approximately 33% seen once. CDR1 MGHRA and CDR2 YSYEKL come from the germline V gene. This CDR3 has 17 amino acids. V shed 9 bases, J shed 6 bases, and the junction held 12 bases outside the gene matches. In regard to this clonotype: The antigen is unknown.

This clonotype was obtained from a human donor in good health (CMV status not recorded). Some clones in this sample may be carry-over from other donors' samples. Sequenced material: cultured PBMCs, taken from culture after CMV antigen stimulation. This sequence joins TRBV4-1 and TRBJ2-1, with 15 bases fitting TRBD2. The CDR3 loop is CASSSGLAGGPVNEQFF. The CDR3 DNA follows: TGCGCCAGTTCGTCTGGACTAGCGGGAGGGCCAGTCAATGAGCAGTTCTTC.